This T cell receptor beta chain was identified during a study of T cells in Graves' hyperthyroidism and ophthalmopathy. Overall study findings and caveats: Ophthalmopathy cases were set apart from stable hyperthyroidism by a 13 V-J model. Most thyroid clonotypes expanded above 0.001 appeared in blood too.

Remarks on this clonotype: Antigen specificity is unknown.

TCR beta CDR3 sequences were amplified from RNA transcripts. HTBI primers were the set used in a first-round RT-PCR of the TCR CDR3. TCRdb recomputed calls from the multiplex PCR reads with MiXCR, one row per CDR3 protein. The sample has 600,000 to 850,000 distinct CDR3 sequences, roughly a sixth seen once. There are 16 residues in the CDR3. With 3 bases clipped from V and 3 bases from J, the junction kept 10 bases outside the gene matches. CDR1 and CDR2 (germline): SGHRS, YFSETQ. Those with hyperthyroidism were 18 to 65 years old, newly diagnosed, and ill for under 2 months. Each 10 ml fresh peripheral blood draw supplied the PBMCs.

The rearrangement joins TRBV5-1 to TRBJ2-7; 9 bases map to TRBD2. The sequence was obtained from a woman aged 50 to 65 with Graves' hyperthyroidism that later progressed to Graves' ophthalmopathy. The material sequenced was blood. The CDR3 sequence: CASSSTSGGKLYEQYF. The CDR3 region has the DNA TGCGCCAGCAGCTCAACAAGCGGGGGGAAACTCTACGAGCAGTACTTC.